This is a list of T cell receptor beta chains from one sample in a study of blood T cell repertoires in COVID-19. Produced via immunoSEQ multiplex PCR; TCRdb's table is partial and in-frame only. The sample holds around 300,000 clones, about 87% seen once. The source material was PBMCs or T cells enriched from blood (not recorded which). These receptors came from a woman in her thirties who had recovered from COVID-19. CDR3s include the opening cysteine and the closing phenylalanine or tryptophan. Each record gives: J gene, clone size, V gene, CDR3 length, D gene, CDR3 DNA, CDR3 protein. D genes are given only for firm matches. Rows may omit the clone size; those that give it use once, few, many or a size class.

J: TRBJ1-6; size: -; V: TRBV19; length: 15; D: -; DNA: TGTGCCAGTAGCCTCGGGGGGTCTGGGGATTCACCCCTCCACTTT; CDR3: CASSLGGSGDSPLHF
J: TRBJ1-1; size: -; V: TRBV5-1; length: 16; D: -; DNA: TGCGCCAGCAGCTTAAGATGGACAGCCTTGAACACTGAAGCTTTCTTT; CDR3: CASSLRWTALNTEAFF
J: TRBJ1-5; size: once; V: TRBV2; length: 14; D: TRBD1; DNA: TGTGTCATAAGGGGGACAGGGTTTTGGCAGCCCCAGCATTTT; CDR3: CVIRGTGFWQPQHF
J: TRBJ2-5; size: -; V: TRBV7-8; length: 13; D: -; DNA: TGTGCCAGCAGCCCTCGCCGGACTGTAACCCAGTACTTC; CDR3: CASSPRRTVTQYF
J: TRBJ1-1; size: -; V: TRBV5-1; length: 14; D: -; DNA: TGCGCCAGCAGCTCGTCCCCGAGGAACACTGAAGCTTTCTTT; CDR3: CASSSSPRNTEAFF
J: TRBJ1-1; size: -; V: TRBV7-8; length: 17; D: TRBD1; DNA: TGTGCCAGCAGCTTCCTTCCGGGACAGGGATTGAACACTGAAGCTTTCTTT; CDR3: CASSFLPGQGLNTEAFF
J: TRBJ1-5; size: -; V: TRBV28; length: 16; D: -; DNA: TGTGCCAGCGTTAACGGGAAATACGAAGGCAATCAGCCCCAGCATTTT; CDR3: CASVNGKYEGNQPQHF
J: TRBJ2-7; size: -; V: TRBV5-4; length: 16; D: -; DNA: TGTGCCAGCAGCTTGGGGCCCGCCGGGTTCTCCTACGAGCAGTACTTC; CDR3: CASSLGPAGFSYEQYF
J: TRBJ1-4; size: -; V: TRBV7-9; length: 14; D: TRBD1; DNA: TGTGCCAGCAGCTCAACGGACAGGGTTGAAAAACTGTTTTTT; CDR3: CASSSTDRVEKLFF
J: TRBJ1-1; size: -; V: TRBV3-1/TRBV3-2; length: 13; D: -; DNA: TGTGCCAGCAGCCAAGCAGGCTACACTGAAGCTTTCTTT; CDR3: CASSQAGYTEAFF
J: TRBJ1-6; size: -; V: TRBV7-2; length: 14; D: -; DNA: TGTGCCAGCAGCCCAGGTAACATCAATTCACCCCTCCACTTT; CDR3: CASSPGNINSPLHF
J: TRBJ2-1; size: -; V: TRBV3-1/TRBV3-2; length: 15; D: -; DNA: TGTGCCAGCAGCCACCCTCGCGGCGGCTACAATGAGCAGTTCTTC; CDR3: CASSHPRGGYNEQFF
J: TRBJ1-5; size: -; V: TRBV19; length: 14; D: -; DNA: TGTGCCAGTAATAAGGGAGGGGTGAATCAGCCCCAGCATTTT; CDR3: CASNKGGVNQPQHF
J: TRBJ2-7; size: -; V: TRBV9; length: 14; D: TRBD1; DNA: TGTGCCAGCAGCGAGGGGGCCGCAGATTACGAGCAGTACTTC; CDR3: CASSEGAADYEQYF
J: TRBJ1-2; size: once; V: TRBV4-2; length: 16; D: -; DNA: TGTGCCAGCAGCCAAGAAATTAGACAAAGAACCTATGGCTACACCTTC; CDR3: CASSQEIRQRTYGYTF
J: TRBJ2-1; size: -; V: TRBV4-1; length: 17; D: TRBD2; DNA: TGCGCCAGCAGCCAGACCCAGCGGGGGGTCTTTACGGATGAGCAGTTCTTC; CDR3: CASSQTQRGVFTDEQFF
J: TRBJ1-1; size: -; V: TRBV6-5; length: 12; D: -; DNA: TGTGCCAGCAGCATGCGGGACACTGAAGCTTTCTTT; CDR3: CASSMRDTEAFF
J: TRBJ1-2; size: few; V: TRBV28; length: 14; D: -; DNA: TGTGCCAGCAGTTTGTTGGGGGCGCGGTATGGCTACACCTTC; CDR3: CASSLLGARYGYTF
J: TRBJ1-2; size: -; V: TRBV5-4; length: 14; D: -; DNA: TGTGCCAGCAGCTCCCCCGACGAGGGCTATGGCTACACCTTC; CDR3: CASSSPDEGYGYTF
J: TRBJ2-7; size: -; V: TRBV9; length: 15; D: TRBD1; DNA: TGTGCCAGCAGCGTCGGACAGGGGGCTCTCTACGAGCAGTACTTC; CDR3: CASSVGQGALYEQYF
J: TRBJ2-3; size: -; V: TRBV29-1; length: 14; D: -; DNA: TGCAGCGTTGAAGACGTCCGAGGGGGAGATACGCAGTATTTT; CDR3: CSVEDVRGGDTQYF
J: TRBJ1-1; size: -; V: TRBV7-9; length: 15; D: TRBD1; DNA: TGTGCCAGCAGCGTGTGGACAGGTCTGGACACTGAAGCTTTCTTT; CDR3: CASSVWTGLDTEAFF
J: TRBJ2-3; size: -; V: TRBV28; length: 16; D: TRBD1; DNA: TGTGCCAGCAGTACCCCAACAGGGGGTTTGACAGATACGCAGTATTTT; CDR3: CASSTPTGGLTDTQYF
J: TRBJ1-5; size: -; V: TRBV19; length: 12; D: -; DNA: TGTGCCAGTAGTATGCCCCCGGGGACCCAGCATTTT; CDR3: CASSMPPGTQHF
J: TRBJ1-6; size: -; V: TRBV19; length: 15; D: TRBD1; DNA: TGTGCCAGTAGGGATCGACAGGGAAATAATTCACCCCTCCACTTT; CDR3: CASRDRQGNNSPLHF
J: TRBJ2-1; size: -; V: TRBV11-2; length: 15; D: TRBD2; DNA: TGTGCCAGCAACCAACCAGCGGGGGCCCACAATGAGCAGTTCTTC; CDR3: CASNQPAGAHNEQFF
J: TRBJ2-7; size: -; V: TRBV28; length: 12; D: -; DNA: TGTGCCACGCGTGGCGGCTCCTACGAGCAGTACTTC; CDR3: CATRGGSYEQYF
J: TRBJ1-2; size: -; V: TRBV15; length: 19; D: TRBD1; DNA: TGTGCCACCAGCAGAGGTACCGCGGACAGGTCTTTCCGCGCGGGAGGCTACACCTTC; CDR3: CATSRGTADRSFRAGGYTF
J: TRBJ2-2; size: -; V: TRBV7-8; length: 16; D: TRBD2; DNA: TGTGCCAGCAGCTTATCGGCGGGGGGAGTTACCGGGGAGCTGTTTTTT; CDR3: CASSLSAGGVTGELFF
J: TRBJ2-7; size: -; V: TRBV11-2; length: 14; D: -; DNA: TGTGCCAGCAGCTCGAACAGACGCTCCTACGAGCAGTACTTC; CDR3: CASSSNRRSYEQYF
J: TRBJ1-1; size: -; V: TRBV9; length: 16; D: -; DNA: TGTGCCAGCAGCGTAGGGTGGGGGCAGGGAAACACTGAAGCTTTCTTT; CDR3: CASSVGWGQGNTEAFF
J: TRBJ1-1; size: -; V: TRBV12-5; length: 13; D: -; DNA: TGTGCTAGTGGGACTGGCGGGGACACTGAAGCTTTCTTT; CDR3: CASGTGGDTEAFF
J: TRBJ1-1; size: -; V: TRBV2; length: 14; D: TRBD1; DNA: TGTGCCAGCAGGGTCGACAGGGTCGAGACTGAAGCTTTCTTT; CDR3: CASRVDRVETEAFF
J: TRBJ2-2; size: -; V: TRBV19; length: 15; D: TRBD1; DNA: TGTGCCACCAAAAGGGGGCGTGGAGGAACCGGGGAGCTGTTTTTT; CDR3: CATKRGRGGTGELFF
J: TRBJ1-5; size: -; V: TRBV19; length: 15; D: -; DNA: TGTGCCAGTAGTGAACAGGGTCTTGGCAATCAGCCCCAGCATTTT; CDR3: CASSEQGLGNQPQHF
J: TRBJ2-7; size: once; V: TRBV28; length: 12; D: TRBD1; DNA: TGTGCCAGCAGTTTCAGGCAGGGGACAGCTTTCTTC; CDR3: CASSFRQGTAFF
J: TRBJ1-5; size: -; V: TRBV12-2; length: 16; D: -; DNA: TGTGCAAGTCGCTATGGACAGGGGATCTCCAATCAGCCCCAGCATTTT; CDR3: CASRYGQGISNQPQHF
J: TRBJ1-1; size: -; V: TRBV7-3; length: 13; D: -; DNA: TGTGCCAGCAGCTTAACTACGGTCACTGAAGCTTTCTTT; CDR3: CASSLTTVTEAFF
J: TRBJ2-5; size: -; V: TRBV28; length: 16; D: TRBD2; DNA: TGTGCCAGCAGCCACGGGACTAGCGGGTACCAAGAGACCCAGTACTTC; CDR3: CASSHGTSGYQETQYF
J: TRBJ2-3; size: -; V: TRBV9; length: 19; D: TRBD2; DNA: TGTGCCAGCAGCCTGGGACTAGCGGGGGGGCCGCACCGAGCAGATACGCAGTATTTT; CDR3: CASSLGLAGGPHRADTQYF